This passage covers 24 T cell receptor beta chains from one sample sequenced in a study of blood T cell repertoires in COVID-19. The method was immunoSEQ multiplex PCR; TCRdb's version includes in-frame clones alone and lacks a portion of them. In the table there are roughly 250,000 clones, approximately 80% of which are singletons. The sequenced sample consisted of peripheral blood. The source is a woman in her forties with active or convalescent COVID-19.

The rearrangement uses TRBV6-4 and TRBJ2-3; 13 bases map to TRBD2. Trimming took 3 bases from V and 4 from J; bases not matched to a gene: 1. Germline CDR1 MRHNA, CDR2 SNTAGT. This CDR3 spans 15 amino acids. CDR3 amino acids: CASSELAGGPDTQYF. In DNA form, the CDR3 reads TGTGCCAGCAGTGAACTAGCGGGGGGGCCAGATACGCAGTATTTT.

The rearrangement uses TRBV5-4 and TRBJ2-4; 7 bases fit TRBD1. CDR3 length: 15 residues. Germline V lookup: CDR1 SGHNT, CDR2 YYREEE (reference sequence). Germline trimming cut 2 bases from V and 4 bases from J; bases unmatched to any gene: 6. The CDR3 nucleotides are TGTGCCAGCAGCTTACAAGGGGGCCTGAAAAACATTCAGTACTTC. Translating gives CASSLQGGLKNIQYF.

The chain joins TRBV11-2 to TRBJ1-2; TRBD1 agrees at 7 bases. Germline CDR1 reads SGHAT; CDR2 reads FQNNGV. J was trimmed by 8 bases and V by 1 base; bases with no gene match: 10. This CDR3 has 15 residues. The CDR3 coding sequence is TGTGCCAGCAGCTTAGTCCCGACAGGGAGAGGGGGCTACACCTTC. Amino acid sequence: CASSLVPTGRGGYTF.

The chain recombines TRBV5-1 with TRBJ2-2; 8 bases line up with TRBD2. The germline V gene has CDR1 SGHRS and CDR2 YFSETQ. This CDR3 is built from 17 residues. V trimming: 4 bases; J trimming: 1 base; junction bases outside the gene matches: 9. This CDR3 reads CASSPLRGGKNTGELFF. In DNA, the CDR3 is TGCGCCAGCAGCCCCCTCCGGGGGGGGAAGAACACCGGGGAGCTGTTTTTT.

CDR3 nucleotide sequence: TGCAGCGTTGAGCAGGGGGCCTTTGGCTACACCTTC. This gives the protein CSVEQGAFGYTF. The rearrangement joins TRBV29-1 to TRBJ1-2, with 8 bases identical to TRBD1. The CDR3 has 12 amino acids. CDR1 and CDR2 (germline): SQVTM, ANQGSEA. The V gene end was trimmed by 3 bases and the J gene end by 7 bases; junction bases not matched to a gene: 4.

The chain combines TRBV28 with TRBJ2-3; the match to TRBD1 covers 7 bases. CDR3 length equals 15 residues. The germline V gene encodes CDR1 MDHEN and CDR2 SYDVKM. The V and J ends lost 6 bases and 2 bases, in that order; junction bases with no gene match: 8. The CDR3 sequence: CASSPGTVVTDTQYF. CDR3 bases: TGTGCCAGCAGCCCAGGGACAGTGGTCACAGATACGCAGTATTTT.

This clone appeared a few times. The chain joins TRBV11-1 to TRBJ2-7; perhaps TRBD1 as D (7 bases). V lost 5 bases, J lost 5 bases, and 16 bases lay in between. Germline lookup yields CDR1 SGHAT and CDR2 FQDESV (reference sequence). The CDR3 sequence is 14 residues long. This chain's CDR3 is CASSGTQGDHEQYV. The CDR3 DNA sequence: TGTGCCAGCAGCGGGACTCAGGGGGACCACGAGCAGTACGTC.

V and J are TRBV5-6 and TRBJ2-1, with D possibly being TRBD2 (6 bases). The CDR3 contains 14 residues. Trimming took 2 bases from V and 4 from J, leaving 10 bases between them. The germline gives CDR1 SGHDT, CDR2 YYEEEE. CDR3 in amino acids: CASSFSGQYNEQFF. CDR3 coding DNA: TGTGCCAGCAGCTTCAGCGGGCAGTACAATGAGCAGTTCTTC.

The rearrangement uses TRBV30 and TRBJ1-2, with 7 bases identical to TRBD1. Germline CDR1 and CDR2: GTSNPN and SVGIG (reference sequence). J lost 6 bases, V lost 3 bases, and 10 bases had no gene match. The CDR3 sequence is 14 residues long. The CDR3 is CAWSWIGGKDGYTF. CDR3 nucleotides: TGTGCCTGGAGCTGGATAGGGGGCAAAGATGGCTACACCTTC.

This clone turned up a few times. The chain has TRBV7-2 and TRBJ1-1; TRBD1 aligns across 8 bases. CDR1 is SGHTA, CDR2 FQGNSA, per germline. V dropped 5 bases and J dropped 5; count of bases not matched to a gene: 10. The CDR3 is made up of 15 amino acids. The CDR3 loop is CASSPRQGRRTEAFF. The CDR3 DNA sequence: TGTGCCAGCAGCCCGCGACAGGGGAGGAGGACTGAAGCTTTCTTT.

The chain couples TRBV5-1 to TRBJ1-4; the D is unclear. This CDR3 region has 17 residues. Per germline, CDR1 SGHRS and CDR2 YFSETQ. V was pared by 4 bases and J by 0 bases, with 16 bases between. The CDR3 loop reads CASSPLGGLATNEKLFF. The CDR3 DNA follows: TGCGCCAGCAGCCCCCTCGGTGGTTTGGCAACTAATGAAAAACTGTTTTTT.

CDR3 residues: CASSLGYGLSSSTDTQYF. CDR3 in DNA: TGCGCCAGCAGCTTGGGTTACGGGTTGAGTTCTAGCACAGATACGCAGTATTTT. V gene TRBV5-1 combines with J gene TRBJ2-3; D is unclear. CDR3 length equals 18 residues. The V gene lost 0 bases and the J gene lost 0 bases, with 17 bases spanning the gap. From germline, CDR1 is SGHRS and CDR2 YFSETQ.

The chain is built from TRBV12-5 and TRBJ1-5, with TRBD1 identical over 9 bases. Germline CDR1 reads LGHNT; CDR2 reads FRNRAP. This CDR3 contains 17 residues. Trimming cost V 3 bases and J 3 bases; bases outside gene matches: 9. The CDR3 DNA reads as TGTGCTAGTGGTTTCCTACCCAGGGACAGGGACAATCAGCCCCAGCATTTT. The encoded protein is CASGFLPRDRDNQPQHF.

In its sample, this clone was seen a few times. The chain carries TRBV4-1 and TRBJ1-1; TRBD1 is a possible D gene (6 bases). The CDR3 runs to 14 residues. CDR1 is MGHRA, CDR2 YSYEKL, per germline. Between the trimmed V and J ends, which lost 5 bases and 2 bases, there was a span of 12 bases. Here the CDR3 reads CASSGRTVNTEAFF. The CDR3 bases are TGCGCCAGCAGCGGTCGGACAGTTAACACTGAAGCTTTCTTT.

There are a few counts of this clone. The rearrangement uses TRBV9 and TRBJ2-2, with 10 nucleotides matching TRBD1. The CDR3 has 21 residues. Trimming cost V 0 bases and J 5 bases; bases outside gene matches: 19. The V gene's germline CDR1 is SGDLS and CDR2 YYNGEE. The CDR3 region is CASSVGRVGQGSLKGTGELFF. CDR3 nucleotides: TGTGCCAGCAGCGTAGGACGGGTGGGACAGGGGAGTCTGAAGGGGACCGGGGAGCTGTTTTTT.

The chain joins TRBV4-1 to TRBJ1-6; TRBD1 aligns across 12 bases. CDR3 length: 15 residues. With 4 bases clipped from V and 9 bases from J, the junction kept 4 bases outside the gene matches. Germline CDR1 MGHRA, CDR2 YSYEKL. CDR3 protein: CASSPGQGATSPLHF. CDR3 sequence (DNA): TGCGCCAGCAGCCCGGGACAGGGGGCGACTTCACCCCTCCACTTT.

This sequence joins TRBV28 and TRBJ1-1; TRBD1 matches at 7 bases. With V trimmed by 6 bases and J by 5 bases, 9 bases remained unmatched. CDR1 and CDR2 from the germline V gene are MDHEN and SYDVKM. This CDR3 has 14 residues. The CDR3 bases are TGTGCCAGCAGCCCACCGAGGGGGCGGACTGAAGCTTTCTTT. Encoded protein: CASSPPRGRTEAFF.

The chain couples TRBV30 to TRBJ1-5; 9 nucleotides match TRBD1. Germline lookup yields CDR1 GTSNPN and CDR2 SVGIG (reference sequence). The junction had 11 bases not matched to a gene; V was cut back by 1 base and J by 4 bases. This CDR3 region has 17 residues. The CDR3 sequence is CAWSGEQGASVNQPQHF. In DNA form, the CDR3 reads TGTGCCTGGAGTGGTGAACAGGGGGCCTCTGTAAATCAGCCCCAGCATTTT.

V gene TRBV19 combines with J gene TRBJ2-3; unclear D gene. This CDR3 is 16 amino acids long. V dropped 1 base and J dropped 2 bases, with 13 bases sitting between them. Germline V gene data show CDR1 as LNHDA and CDR2 as SQIVND (reference sequence). The CDR3 DNA follows: TGTGCCAGTAGTATAGTTCGGGTGGCCCACACAGATACGCAGTATTTT. This codes for CASSIVRVAHTDTQYF.

V is TRBV4-1 and J is TRBJ1-4; tentatively, D is TRBD1 (6 bases). This CDR3 contains 15 residues. Per the germline V gene, CDR1 is MGHRA and CDR2 is YSYEKL. Trimming left V 4 bases short and J 8 bases short, with 17 bases between. The CDR3 nucleotides read TGCGCCAGCAGCCCGTTCGTACGGACAGCCGAAAAACTGTTTTTT. It is translated as CASSPFVRTAEKLFF.

The chain employs TRBV9 and TRBJ2-2; maybe TRBD1 (6 bases). V lost 3 bases to trimming and J lost 1 base, with 10 bases between them. The CDR3 length is 15 residues. CDR1 SGDLS and CDR2 YYNGEE come from the germline V gene. CDR3 nucleotides: TGTGCCAGCAGCGACGACAGGAAGAACACCGGGGAGCTGTTTTTT. This codes for CASSDDRKNTGELFF.

This chain connects TRBV7-9 to TRBJ2-5; 8 nucleotides agree with TRBD1. This CDR3 comprises 17 residues. The ends lost 4 bases at V and 1 base at J; junction bases unmatched: 11. The germline CDR1 and CDR2 sequences are SEHNR and FQNEAQ (reference sequence). CDR3 amino acids: CASSWTGNPNLQETQYF. DNA for the CDR3: TGTGCCAGCAGCTGGACAGGGAACCCCAACCTCCAAGAGACCCAGTACTTC. Combining the CDR3 with reference TRBV7-9 and TRBJ2-5 gives the whole variable domain DTGVSQNPRHKITKRGQNVTFRCDPISEHNRLYWYRQTLGQGPEFLTYFQNEAQLEKSRLLSDRFSAERPKGSFSTLEIQRTEQGDSAMYLCASSWTGNPNLQETQYFGPGTRLLVL.

The chain joins TRBV14 to TRBJ2-3; possible D gene TRBD1, 5 bases. Germline-derived CDR1 and CDR2 are SGHDN and FVKESK. The CDR3 covers 17 residues. Trimming removed 2 bases at V and 4 bases at J, with 19 bases between. The CDR3 loop reads CASSQLLTALLPDTQYF. CDR3 sequence (DNA): TGTGCCAGCAGCCAACTACTGACAGCCCTTCTGCCAGATACGCAGTATTTT. The whole variable domain, filled in from reference TRBV14 and TRBJ2-3, reads EAGVTQFPSHSVIEKGQTVTLRCDPISGHDNLYWYRRVMGKEIKFLLHFVKESKQDESGMPNNRFLAERTGGTYSTLKVQPAELEDSGVYFCASSQLLTALLPDTQYFGPGTRLTVL.

The CDR3 region is CASSPGGSSSYNEQFF. CDR3 nucleotides: TGCGCCAGCAGTCCGGGGGGCTCGAGCTCCTACAATGAGCAGTTCTTC. The rearrangement uses TRBV4-1 and TRBJ2-1; the D gene is possibly TRBD2 (7 bases). Between the trimmed V and J ends, which lost 6 bases and 0 bases, there was a span of 15 bases. Germline V lookup: CDR1 MGHRA, CDR2 YSYEKL. The CDR3 has 16 residues.